What follows are 19 T cell receptor beta chains derived from one specimen sequenced in a study of identical twins (dated by TCRdb to 2015 to 2016). The library was produced with 5' RACE. The instrument was an Illumina HiSeq 2000. The public reads were quality trimmed at Q25 with fastp and then assembled into clones with MiXCR by TCRdb, keeping productive beta chains. Here each entry gathers all rows of one CDR3 protein and keeps the most common genes and DNA. This sample comprises about 900,000 distinct CDR3 sequences, 9% to 15% of them detected only once. Together, the top ten hold 1.5% to 2% of the sample. The sample also formed part of further work on yellow fever vaccine responses in identical twins.

The sequencing sample was made of PBMCs. Receptors originate from a woman aged 18-35 years in good health.

This clonotype was observed a few times. V usage is TRBV29-1 and J usage is TRBJ2-7; no reliable D call. Germline V gives CDR1 SQVTM, CDR2 ANQGSEA. The CDR3 sequence is 12 residues long. Trimming cost V 6 bases and J 0 bases, with 9 bases left between them. For the CDR3, the DNA is TGCAGCGTCTCGCTTAGCTCCTACGAGCAGTACTTC. Its translation: CSVSLSSYEQYF.

Only a few counts were recorded for this clonotype. This chain links TRBV12-3 or TRBV12-4 with TRBJ1-2; 8 bases are shared with TRBD1. Unmatched junction bases numbered 8, after V lost 5 bases and J lost 0 bases. This CDR3 is 16 amino acids long. The chain's CDR3 is CASSLRDRLANYGYTF. Written as DNA, the CDR3 is TGTGCCAGCAGTCTCCGGGACAGGCTAGCTAACTATGGCTACACCTTC.

This clonotype was seen repeatedly, ten times or more. V is TRBV12-3 or TRBV12-4 and J is TRBJ1-5, with D possibly matching TRBD1 (6 bases). The CDR3 has 15 residues. Trimming cost V 8 bases and J 0 bases, with 14 bases left between them. The CDR3 DNA reads as TGTGCCAGCCGTCCGACAGGCAATAGCAATCAGCCCCAGCATTTT. Its protein is CASRPTGNSNQPQHF.

This clonotype came up a few times. The gene calls are TRBV11-2 and TRBJ2-5, with TRBD2 identical over 8 bases. Looked up from germline, CDR1 is SGHAT and CDR2 is FQNNGV. This CDR3 spans 16 amino acids. V lost 5 bases to trimming and J lost 1 base; unmatched junction nucleotides: 9. The chain's CDR3 is CASSQMGREAQETQYF. The CDR3 nucleotides read TGTGCCAGCAGCCAGATGGGGCGGGAGGCCCAAGAGACCCAGTACTTC.

The chain uses TRBV12-3 or TRBV12-4 and TRBJ1-5; 7 positions agree with TRBD1. There are 14 residues in the CDR3. The trim removed 4 bases at V and 7 bases at J, leaving 7 bases unmatched. This CDR3 is CASSSQTGVQPQHF. DNA of the CDR3: TGTGCCAGCAGTTCCCAAACAGGGGTCCAGCCCCAGCATTTT.

The J gene is TRBJ2-7, the V gene TRBV2; 8 nucleotides match TRBD1. CDR3 length: 14 residues. After removal of 4 bases from V and 3 bases from J, the junction contained 5 bases not matched to a gene. Germline values: CDR1 SNHLY, CDR2 FYNNEI. CDR3 sequence reads: CASSVYRGNYEQYV. CDR3 in DNA: TGTGCCAGCAGTGTATACAGGGGGAACTACGAGCAGTACGTC.

This clonotype occurred a few times. The chain carries TRBV2 and TRBJ2-7, with D tentatively TRBD2 (6 bases). In germline, CDR1 is SNHLY, CDR2 FYNNEI. Trimming removed 6 bases at V and 4 bases at J, with 10 bases between. CDR3 length: 12 amino acids. The CDR3 bases are TGTGCCAGCAGGGGTGGGAGGTACGAGCAGTACGTC. It yields the protein CASRGGRYEQYV.

This clonotype turned up a few times. V is TRBV20-1 and J is TRBJ2-1, with 8 bases fitting TRBD2. The CDR3 consists of 14 residues. In germline, CDR1 is DFQATT, CDR2 SNEGSKA (reference sequence). Losses at the gene ends were 5 bases for V and 5 bases for J; bases not matched to a gene: 8. CDR3 coding DNA: TGCAGTGCTGTCAGCGGGAGAGGGGACAATGAGCAGTTCTTC. This translates into CSAVSGRGDNEQFF.

The rearrangement uses TRBV2 and TRBJ2-2; 15 bases align to TRBD2. Germline CDR1 reads SNHLY; CDR2 reads FYNNEI. V trimming: 7 bases; J trimming: 1 base; junction bases outside the gene matches: 7. CDR3 length: 18 residues. CDR3 region: CASIDAGLAGGNTGELFF. The DNA for the CDR3 is TGTGCCAGCATCGACGCGGGACTAGCGGGGGGGAACACCGGGGAGCTGTTTTTT.

The chain links TRBV9 to TRBJ2-1, with 10 bases identical to TRBD2. Per germline, CDR1 SGDLS and CDR2 YYNGEE. The CDR3 covers 17 residues. The ends lost 3 bases at V and 1 base at J; junction bases unmatched: 7. CDR3 protein: CASSGSGRRGSYNEQFF. The CDR3 bases are TGTGCCAGCAGCGGTAGCGGGAGGAGGGGTTCCTACAATGAGCAGTTCTTC.

In this sample, this clonotype turned up a few times. The V gene is TRBV4-1, the J gene TRBJ2-1, with D perhaps TRBD1 (5 bases). Germline V gene data show CDR1 as MGHRA and CDR2 as YSYEKL. This CDR3 region has 11 residues. Deletions cut 5 bases from V and 12 bases from J, with 11 bases between. The CDR3 coding sequence is TGCGCCAGCAGCAGGGGCGGCGGGCAGTTCTTC. Residues: CASSRGGGQFF.

This chain joins TRBV20-1 and TRBJ2-7; TRBD1 matches at 9 bases. Germline-derived CDR1 and CDR2 are DFQATT and SNEGSKA (reference sequence). After removal of 4 bases from V and 5 bases from J, the junction contained 6 bases not matched to a gene. The CDR3 has 13 residues. CDR3 loop: CSAIPDRGDEQYV. CDR3 bases: TGCAGTGCTATTCCCGACAGGGGGGACGAGCAGTACGTC.

The sample holds a few counts of this clonotype. This chain uses TRBV28 with TRBJ2-1; D is undetermined. The germline gives CDR1 MDHEN, CDR2 SYDVKM. Trimming shortened V by 10 bases and J by 0 bases, and 10 bases separated the two germline ends. This CDR3 region has 13 residues. The CDR3 region is CATKESSYNEQFF. CDR3 nucleotide sequence: TGTGCCACCAAGGAGAGCTCCTACAATGAGCAGTTCTTC.

This clonotype was seen a few times. The chain uses TRBV12-3 or TRBV12-4 and TRBJ1-3; D unresolved. The CDR3 contains 13 residues. Between the trimmed V and J ends, which lost 6 bases and 2 bases, there was a span of 8 bases. The CDR3 loop reads CASRVVAGNTIYF. For the CDR3, the DNA is TGTGCCAGCAGGGTGGTAGCTGGAAACACCATATATTTT.

The gene calls are TRBV7-9 and TRBJ2-3, with D unclear. V lost 0 bases and J 1 base, leaving 11 bases between the germline ends. This CDR3 comprises 16 residues. Germline CDR1 SEHNR, CDR2 FQNEAQ (reference sequence). The DNA for the CDR3 is TGTGCCAGCAGCTTAGCTTACTCGTCGGGCACAGATACGCAGTATTTT. Its translation is CASSLAYSSGTDTQYF.

This chain uses TRBV20-1 with TRBJ2-1; D gene unclear. V was trimmed by 0 bases and J by 5 bases, leaving 11 bases between them. This CDR3 has 14 residues. Per the germline V gene, CDR1 is DFQATT and CDR2 is SNEGSKA (reference sequence). The CDR3 loop is CSARDRLEHNEQFF. In DNA, the CDR3 is TGCAGTGCTAGAGATCGCCTAGAACACAATGAGCAGTTCTTC.

This clonotype showed up just a few times. The rearrangement links TRBV27 to TRBJ2-7; D may be TRBD1 (7 bases). Germline V CDR1 and CDR2: MNHEY, SMNVEV (reference sequence). V was pared by 6 bases and J by 5 bases, with 17 bases between. CDR3 length equals 14 residues. The CDR3 spells CASSEAGGIDEQYF. For the CDR3, the DNA is TGTGCCAGCAGCGAGGCAGGGGGGATCGACGAGCAGTACTTC.

This clonotype was detected many times. CDR3 DNA: TGTGCCAGCAGCTCAGGGGGCTGGTACACTGAAGCTTTCTTT. Residues: CASSSGGWYTEAFF. The V call is TRBV6-1, the J call TRBJ1-1, with 8 nucleotides matching TRBD1. The CDR3 totals 14 residues. Unmatched junction bases numbered 6, after V lost 6 bases and J lost 3 bases. Germline CDR1 and CDR2: MNHNS and SASEGT.

The chain recombines TRBV12-3 or TRBV12-4 with TRBJ2-5; D is undetermined. The CDR3 is made up of 11 amino acids. Trimming took 5 bases from V and 8 from J, leaving 9 bases between them. CDR3 sequence reads: CASSRVETQYF. In nucleotides, the CDR3 is TGTGCCAGCAGTCGCGTTGAAACCCAGTACTTC.